Reported below is one TCR beta chain. The data originate from a study of control samples from healthy donors and cancer patients. Sequenced by immunoSEQ multiplex PCR; TCRdb stores in-frame clones only, minus some. The table includes 110,000 to 150,000 clones, under 95% detected once. V was pared by 0 bases and J by 6 bases, with 4 bases of the junction left unmatched. Germline V lookup: CDR1 SGHRS, CDR2 YFSETQ. The CDR3 is 15 amino acids. What was sequenced was blood. This receptor was identified in a man aged 40-55 years in good health. The rearrangement uses TRBV5-1 and TRBJ2-2; 8 nucleotides line up with TRBD1. This CDR3 is CASSLAIQGAGELFF. CDR3 nucleotide sequence: TGCGCCAGCAGCTTGGCCATACAGGGGGCCGGGGAGCTGTTTTTT.